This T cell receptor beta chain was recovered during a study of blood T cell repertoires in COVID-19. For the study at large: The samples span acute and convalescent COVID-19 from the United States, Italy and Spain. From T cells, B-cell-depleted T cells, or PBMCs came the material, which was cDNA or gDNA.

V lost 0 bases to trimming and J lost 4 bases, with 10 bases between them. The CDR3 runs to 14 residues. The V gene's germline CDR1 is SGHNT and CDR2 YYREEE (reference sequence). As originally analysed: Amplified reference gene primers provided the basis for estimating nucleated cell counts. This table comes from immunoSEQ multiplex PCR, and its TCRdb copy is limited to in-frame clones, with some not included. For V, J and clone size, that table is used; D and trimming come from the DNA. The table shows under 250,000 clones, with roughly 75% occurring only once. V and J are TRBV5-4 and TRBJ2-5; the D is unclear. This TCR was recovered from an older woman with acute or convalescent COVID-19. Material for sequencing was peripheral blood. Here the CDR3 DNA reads TGTGCCAGCAGCTTGGCGACTCCCCCAGAGACCCAGTACTTC. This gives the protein CASSLATPPETQYF. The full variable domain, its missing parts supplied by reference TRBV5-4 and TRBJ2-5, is ETGVTQSPTHLIKTRGQQVTLRCSSQSGHNTVSWYQQALGQGPQFIFQYYREEENGRGNFPPRFSGLQFPNYSSELNVNALELDDSALYLCASSLATPPETQYFGPGTRLLVL.